This T cell receptor (beta chain) was recorded in a study of shared clonotypes between healthy human individuals. Produced via immunoSEQ multiplex PCR; TCRdb's table is partial and in-frame only. The sample lists roughly 1,500,000 clones, less than 99% occurring once. Healthy HIV-negative adults with no recent acute infections or vaccinations were recruited as donors. Researchers partitioned CD4+ cells into CD45RA+ naive and CD45RA-negative memory subsets. Germline V lookup: CDR1 SGHVS, CDR2 FQNEAQ. The CDR3 consists of 13 residues. V dropped 5 bases and J dropped 3; count of bases not matched to a gene: 3. General study points: Generally, naive subsets (rather than memory subsets) showed larger estimated richness.

This clone was found once. The antigen is not known. The sequenced sample was naive CD4+ T cells sorted from blood. Sample subset: CD45RA+ positively selected. The clonotype originates from a man aged 25 to 40 in good health. The chain couples TRBV7-8 to TRBJ1-1; TRBD1 matches 7 bases. The chain's CDR3 is CASSSDRDTEAFF. The DNA for the CDR3 is TGTGCCAGCAGCAGCGACAGGGACACTGAAGCTTTCTTT.